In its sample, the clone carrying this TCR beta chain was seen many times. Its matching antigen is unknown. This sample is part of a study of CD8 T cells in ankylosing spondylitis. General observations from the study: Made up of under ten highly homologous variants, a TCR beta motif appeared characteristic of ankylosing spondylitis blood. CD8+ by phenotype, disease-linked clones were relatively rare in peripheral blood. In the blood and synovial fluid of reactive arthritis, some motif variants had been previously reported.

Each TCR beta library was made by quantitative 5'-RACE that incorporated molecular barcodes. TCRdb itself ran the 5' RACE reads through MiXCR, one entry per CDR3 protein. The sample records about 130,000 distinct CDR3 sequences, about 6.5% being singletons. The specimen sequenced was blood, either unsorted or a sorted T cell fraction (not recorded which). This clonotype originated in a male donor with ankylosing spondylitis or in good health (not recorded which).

The CDR3 here is CASIGSESTDTQYF. The CDR3 DNA sequence: TGTGCCAGCATAGGTAGCGAGAGCACAGATACGCAGTATTTT. This chain joins TRBV6-1 and TRBJ2-3, with a weak D call TRBD2 (5 bases). The CDR3 covers 14 residues. Trimming removed 7 bases from V and 0 bases from J, with 11 bases in between. Germline CDR1 reads MNHNS; CDR2 reads SASEGT.